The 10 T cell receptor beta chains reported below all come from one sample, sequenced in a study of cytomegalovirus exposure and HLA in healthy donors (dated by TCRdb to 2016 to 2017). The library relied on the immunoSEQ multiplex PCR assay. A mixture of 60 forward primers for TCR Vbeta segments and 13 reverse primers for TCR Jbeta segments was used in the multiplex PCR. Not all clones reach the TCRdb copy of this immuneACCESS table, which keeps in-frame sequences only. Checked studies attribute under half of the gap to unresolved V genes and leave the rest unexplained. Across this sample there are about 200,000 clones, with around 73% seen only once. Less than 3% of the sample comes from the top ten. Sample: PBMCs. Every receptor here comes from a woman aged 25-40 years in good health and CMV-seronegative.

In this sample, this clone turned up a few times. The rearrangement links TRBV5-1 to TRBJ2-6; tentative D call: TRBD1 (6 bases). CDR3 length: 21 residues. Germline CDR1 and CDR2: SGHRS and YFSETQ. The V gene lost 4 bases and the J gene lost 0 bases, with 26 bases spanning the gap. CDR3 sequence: CASSPHRVHPITLSGANVLTF. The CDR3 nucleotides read TGCGCCAGCAGCCCTCACAGGGTCCATCCCATAACTCTCTCTGGGGCCAACGTCCTGACTTTC. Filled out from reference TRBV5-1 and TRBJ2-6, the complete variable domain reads KAGVTQTPRYLIKTRGQQVTLSCSPISGHRSVSWYQQTPGQGLQFLFEYFSETQRNKGNFPGRFSGRQFSNSRSEMNVSTLELGDSALYLCASSPHRVHPITLSGANVLTFGAGSRLTVL.

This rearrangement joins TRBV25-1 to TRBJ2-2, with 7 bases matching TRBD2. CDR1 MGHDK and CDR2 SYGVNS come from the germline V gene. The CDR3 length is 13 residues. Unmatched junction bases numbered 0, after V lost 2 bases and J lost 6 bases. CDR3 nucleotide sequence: TGTGCCAGCAGTGAAGGGAGGGCCGGGGAGCTGTTTTTT. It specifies CASSEGRAGELFF.

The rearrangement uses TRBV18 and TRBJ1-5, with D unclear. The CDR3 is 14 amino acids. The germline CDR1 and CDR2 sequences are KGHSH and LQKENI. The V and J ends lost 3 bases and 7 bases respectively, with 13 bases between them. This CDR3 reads CASSPVEGIQPQHF. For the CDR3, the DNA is TGTGCCAGCTCACCCGTCGAGGGTATCCAGCCCCAGCATTTT.

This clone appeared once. The CDR3 sequence: CASSASRTSGLGETQYF. CDR3 DNA: TGTGCCAGCAGCGCCTCCCGCACTAGCGGCCTGGGAGAGACCCAGTACTTC. V usage is TRBV7-2 and J usage is TRBJ2-5, with 8 bases lining up with TRBD2. V was clipped by 5 bases and J by 4 bases; unmatched bases: 15. The CDR3 runs to 17 residues. Per germline, CDR1 SGHTA and CDR2 FQGNSA. Variable domain in full (rest from reference TRBV7-2 and TRBJ2-5): GAGVSQSPSNKVTEKGKDVELRCDPISGHTALYWYRQSLGQGLEFLIYFQGNSAPDKSGLPSDRFSAERTGGSVSTLTIQRTQQEDSAVYLCASSASRTSGLGETQYFGPGTRLLVL.

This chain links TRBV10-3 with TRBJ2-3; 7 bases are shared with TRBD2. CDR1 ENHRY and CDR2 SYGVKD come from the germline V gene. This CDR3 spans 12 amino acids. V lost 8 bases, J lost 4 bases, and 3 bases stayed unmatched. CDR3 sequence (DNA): TGTGCCATCCGACTAGCCGCAGATACGCAGTATTTT. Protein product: CAIRLAADTQYF.

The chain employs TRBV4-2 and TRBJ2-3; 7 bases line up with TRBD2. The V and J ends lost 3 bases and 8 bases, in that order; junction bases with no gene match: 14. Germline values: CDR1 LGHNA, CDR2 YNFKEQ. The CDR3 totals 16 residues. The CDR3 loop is CASSQASGRGEITQYF. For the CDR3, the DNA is TGTGCCAGCAGCCAGGCTAGCGGAAGAGGGGAGATTACGCAGTATTTT.

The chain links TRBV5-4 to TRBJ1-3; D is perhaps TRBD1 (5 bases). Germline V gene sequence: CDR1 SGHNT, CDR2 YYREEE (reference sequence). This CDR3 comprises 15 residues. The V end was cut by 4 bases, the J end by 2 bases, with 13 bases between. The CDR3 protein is CASSQQSGAGNTIYF. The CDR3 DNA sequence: TGTGCCAGCAGCCAGCAATCGGGGGCTGGAAACACCATATATTTT.

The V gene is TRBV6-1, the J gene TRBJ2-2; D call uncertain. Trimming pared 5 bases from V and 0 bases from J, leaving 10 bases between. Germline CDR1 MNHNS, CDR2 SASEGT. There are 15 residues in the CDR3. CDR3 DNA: TGTGCCAGCAGTATCAGAGGATCGAACACCGGGGAGCTGTTTTTT. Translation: CASSIRGSNTGELFF.

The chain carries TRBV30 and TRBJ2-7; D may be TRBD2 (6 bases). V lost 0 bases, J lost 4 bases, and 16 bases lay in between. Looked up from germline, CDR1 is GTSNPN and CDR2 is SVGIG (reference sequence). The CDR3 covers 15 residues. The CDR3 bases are TGTGCCTGGAGTGTACTAACCGGGAGAGCTTACGAGCAGTACTTC. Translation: CAWSVLTGRAYEQYF.

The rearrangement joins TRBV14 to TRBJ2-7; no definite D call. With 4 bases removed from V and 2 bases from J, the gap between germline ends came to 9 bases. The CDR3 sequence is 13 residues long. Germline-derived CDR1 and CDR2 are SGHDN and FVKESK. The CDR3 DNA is TGTGCCAGCAGCCGTCTCGGTCCCTACGAGCAGTACTTC. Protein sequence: CASSRLGPYEQYF.